The rows below give T cell receptor beta chains drawn from one sample of a study of T-cell reconstitution after alpha-beta-depleted transplantation in children. TCRdb called the PCR reads again in MiXCR, with one record for every CDR3 protein. In the table there are around 140,000 distinct CDR3 sequences, around 10% of which are singletons. Sequenced here: PBMCs, mostly from graft donor cells, sampled 180 days after TCRalphabeta/CD19-depleted stem cell transplant. Every receptor here comes from a female patient between 2 and 15 years old who had a stem cell transplant for congenital amegakaryocytic thrombocytopenia, so the T cells may come from the graft donor. Each CDR3 is given with its conserved first and last residue. A D gene is named only where the DNA matches it firmly. Not every row has a clone size; where given, it reads once, few, many or a size class.

D: .; J: TRBJ1-2; size: .; V: TRBV4-2; DNA: TGTGCCAGCAGCCAAGTCCCGTCTCCTCGGAACTATGGCTACACCTTC; CDR3: CASSQVPSPRNYGYTF
D: .; J: TRBJ2-2; size: .; V: TRBV20-1; DNA: TGCAGTGTCGCGAGTGGTGCCGGGGAGCTGTTTTTT; CDR3: CSVASGAGELFF
D: .; J: TRBJ2-3; size: many; V: TRBV12-3/TRBV12-4; DNA: TGTGCCAGCAGTTTGGGGCACCCCACAGATACGCAGTATTTT; CDR3: CASSLGHPTDTQYF
D: .; J: TRBJ2-5; size: many; V: TRBV5-1; DNA: TGCGCCAGCAGCTTCGGAGAGAAGGGAGAGACCCAGTACTTC; CDR3: CASSFGEKGETQYF
D: .; J: TRBJ2-3; size: many; V: TRBV12-3/TRBV12-4; DNA: TGTGCCAGCAGTTTTGCGGCCTATACGCAGTATTTT; CDR3: CASSFAAYTQYF
D: .; J: TRBJ2-7; size: few; V: TRBV7-9; DNA: TGTGCCACCTTGGACTCAGACTACGAGCAGTACTTC; CDR3: CATLDSDYEQYF
D: .; J: TRBJ1-3; size: few; V: TRBV12-3/TRBV12-4; DNA: TGTGCCAGCAGTCCGAGAAACTCTGGAAACACCATATATTTT; CDR3: CASSPRNSGNTIYF
D: .; J: TRBJ2-7; size: few; V: TRBV30; DNA: TGTGCCTGGACAGGGGGGACCTACGAGCAGTACTTC; CDR3: CAWTGGTYEQYF
D: .; J: TRBJ1-3; size: medium-sized; V: TRBV6-6; DNA: TGTGCCACCAAGGGGGGCGATCCGTCCTCTGGAAACACCATATATTTT; CDR3: CATKGGDPSSGNTIYF
D: .; J: TRBJ2-7; size: .; V: TRBV13; DNA: TGTGCCAGCAGCACCCGACTCGCGCCCTACGAGCAGTACTTC; CDR3: CASSTRLAPYEQYF
D: .; J: TRBJ2-1; size: .; V: TRBV28; DNA: TGTGCCAGCAGTACCCCCAAGCGGGTACGGCAGTTCTTC; CDR3: CASSTPKRVRQFF
D: TRBD1; J: TRBJ2-7; size: .; V: TRBV12-3/TRBV12-4; DNA: TGTGCCAGCAGTCGCCCAAAGAGGGACAGGGTCTACGAGCAGTACTTC; CDR3: CASSRPKRDRVYEQYF
D: TRBD1; J: TRBJ1-6; size: .; V: TRBV6-5; DNA: TGTGCCAGCAGTTTTATGGGACAGGGATTGTCACCCCTCCACTTT; CDR3: CASSFMGQGLSPLHF
D: .; J: TRBJ1-5; size: few; V: TRBV28; DNA: TGTGCCAGCAGTTTTGGCAGCGCCAGGGGAAGCAATCAGCCCCAGCATTTT; CDR3: CASSFGSARGSNQPQHF
D: .; J: TRBJ2-2; size: many; V: TRBV10-3; DNA: TGTGCCATCAGGGCCGGGACTGTGAACACCGGGGAGCTGTTTTTT; CDR3: CAIRAGTVNTGELFF
D: TRBD2; J: TRBJ2-2; size: .; V: TRBV5-1; DNA: TGCGCCAGCAGCTTGGCCCGGCTAGCGGGGGCCAACACCGGGGAGCTGTTTTTT; CDR3: CASSLARLAGANTGELFF
D: TRBD1; J: TRBJ1-4; size: many; V: TRBV29-1; DNA: TGCAGCGTTGGCGGGACAGCATATGAAAAACTGTTTTTT; CDR3: CSVGGTAYEKLFF
D: .; J: TRBJ1-4; size: many; V: TRBV28; DNA: TGTGCCAGCAGTTTATCCCCGGGAGGGGATGAAAAACTGTTTTTT; CDR3: CASSLSPGGDEKLFF
D: .; J: TRBJ2-3; size: many; V: TRBV29-1; DNA: TGCAGCGTTGAACGAGAAGCGAAAAGCACAGATACGCAGTATTTT; CDR3: CSVEREAKSTDTQYF
D: .; J: TRBJ2-7; size: .; V: TRBV10-3; DNA: TGTGCCATCAATCCGGGGTGGGTCTCCTACGAGCAGTACTTC; CDR3: CAINPGWVSYEQYF
D: TRBD2; J: TRBJ2-3; size: many; V: TRBV29-1; DNA: TGCAGTTGCACCGGGACTAGCGGGCCAGATACGCAGTATTTT; CDR3: CSCTGTSGPDTQYF
D: TRBD1; J: TRBJ2-7; size: many; V: TRBV29-1; DNA: TGCAGCGCTGGGGACAGGTCAGCCTACGAGCAGTACTTC; CDR3: CSAGDRSAYEQYF
D: TRBD2; J: TRBJ2-3; size: many; V: TRBV28; DNA: TGTGCCAGCAGTTTTAACCCCAGCGGGGGAGTCACAGATACGCAGTATTTT; CDR3: CASSFNPSGGVTDTQYF